The T cell receptor (beta chain) described here comes from a study of T cells in Graves' hyperthyroidism and ophthalmopathy. Background on the study: Peripheral blood draws took place at initial diagnosis, ahead of any treatment. General study points: Clonotypes that were expanded in thyroid above 0.001 mostly appeared in blood too.

As concerns this clonotype: Its specificity is unknown.

The CDR3 regions of TCR beta were amplified from RNA transcripts. With the HTBI primer set, the TCR CDR3 went through a first round of RT-PCR. Each CDR3 protein is one row after TCRdb ran MiXCR on the multiplex PCR reads. The table records some 420,000 distinct CDR3 sequences, roughly 15% of them present only once. The CDR3 totals 16 residues. Germline V gene lookup returns CDR1 SEHNR and CDR2 FQNEAQ (reference sequence). Trimming at V came to 5 bases and at J to 2 bases, leaving 9 bases not matched to a gene. PBMCs stemmed from around 10 ml fresh peripheral blood. This sequence originates from a young woman with Graves' hyperthyroidism. The chain links TRBV7-9 to TRBJ1-3, with 7 bases aligning to TRBD1. Sequencing was carried out using blood. The CDR3 sequence is CASSLTSGQAGNTIYF. As DNA, the CDR3 is TGTGCCAGCAGCCTCACATCAGGACAGGCTGGAAACACCATATATTTT.